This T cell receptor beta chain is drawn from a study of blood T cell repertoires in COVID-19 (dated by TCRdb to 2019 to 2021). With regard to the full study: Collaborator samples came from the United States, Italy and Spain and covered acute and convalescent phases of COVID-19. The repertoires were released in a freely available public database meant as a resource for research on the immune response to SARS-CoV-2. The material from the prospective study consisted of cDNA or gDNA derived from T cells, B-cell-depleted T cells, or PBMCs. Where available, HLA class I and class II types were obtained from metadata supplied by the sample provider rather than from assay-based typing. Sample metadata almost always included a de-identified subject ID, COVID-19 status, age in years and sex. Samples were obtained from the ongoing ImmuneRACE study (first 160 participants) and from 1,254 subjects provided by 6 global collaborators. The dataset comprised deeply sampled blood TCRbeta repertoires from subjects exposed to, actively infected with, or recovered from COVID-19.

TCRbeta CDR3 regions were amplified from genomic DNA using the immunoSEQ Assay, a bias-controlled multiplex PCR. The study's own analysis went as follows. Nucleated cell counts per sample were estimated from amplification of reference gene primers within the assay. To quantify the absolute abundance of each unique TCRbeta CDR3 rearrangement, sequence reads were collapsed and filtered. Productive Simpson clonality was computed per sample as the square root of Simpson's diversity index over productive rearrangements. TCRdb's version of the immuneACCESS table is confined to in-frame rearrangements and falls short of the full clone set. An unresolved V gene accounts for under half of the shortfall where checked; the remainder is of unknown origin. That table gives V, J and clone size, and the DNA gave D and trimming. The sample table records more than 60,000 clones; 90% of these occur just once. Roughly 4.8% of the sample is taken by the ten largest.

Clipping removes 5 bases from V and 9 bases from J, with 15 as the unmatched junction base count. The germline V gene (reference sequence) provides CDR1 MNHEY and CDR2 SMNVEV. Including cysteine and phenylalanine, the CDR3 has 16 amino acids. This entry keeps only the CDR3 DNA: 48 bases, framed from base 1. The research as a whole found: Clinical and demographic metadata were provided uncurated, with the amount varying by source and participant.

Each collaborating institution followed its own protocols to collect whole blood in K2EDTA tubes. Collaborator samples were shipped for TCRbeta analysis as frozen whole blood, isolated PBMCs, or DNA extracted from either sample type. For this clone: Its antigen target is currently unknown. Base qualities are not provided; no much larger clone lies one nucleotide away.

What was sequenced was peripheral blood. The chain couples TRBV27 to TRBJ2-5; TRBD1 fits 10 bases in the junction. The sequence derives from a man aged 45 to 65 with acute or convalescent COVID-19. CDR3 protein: CASSQQSGTGAVAQYF. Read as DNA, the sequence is TGTGCCAGCAGTCAACAATCCGGGACAGGGGCCGTGGCCCAGTACTTC.